This T cell receptor beta chain derives from a study of tumor and adjacent non-tumor tissue in lung cancer (dated by TCRdb to the late 2010s). Some background on the complete study: Of the cohort, 12 patients had adenocarcinoma, 2 had squamous cell carcinoma and 1 had small cell lung cancer. Ages among the roughly 15 patients ranged from about 31 to 85 years, there were roughly ten men and 5 women, and disease was at TNM stage I to III. Sequencing generated a total of 130,000,000 or so productive TCRbeta reads, averaging roughly 4.4 million reads per sample. Bulk TCRbeta repertoires were compared between lung tumor tissue and matched distant non-tumor lung tissue obtained from fewer than 18 lung cancer patients. TCRbeta CDR3 sequencing was performed on more than 25 paired specimens, with one tumor sample and one normal lung sample collected per patient. The paper as a whole reports these results and caveats: The methods do not name the sequencing platform or mention unique molecular identifiers. Peripheral blood was not sequenced, so blood TCRbeta repertoires in these lung cancer patients were not examined. The top 100 clones accounted for a significantly larger cumulative portion of the repertoire in normal lung than in tumor tissue. TCR diversity was significantly higher in younger patients, and greater tumor TCR diversity was associated with shorter overall survival and shorter disease-free survival. With only roughly 15 patients in the cohort, the authors noted that larger samples and more detailed clinical data are needed. TCR diversity (inverse Simpson) was significantly higher in tumor than in normal lung tissue (431.37 vs 166.20, P = 0.0075, Mann-Whitney U test).

RNA was isolated from bulk, unsorted tissue, and RNA quality was assessed with a NanoDrop ND-1000 and an Agilent 2100. The donors were newly diagnosed lung cancer patients admitted for thoracic surgery in China from August to November 2014 who had not received prior chemotherapy. The study excluded patients who had received radiotherapy or chemotherapy before or who had another cancer at the same time. Surgical tissue pieces of about 1-2.1 cm3 were preserved in RNAlater solution and were kept at -80 degrees C until use. The library was built by means of multiplex PCR. TCRdb lists the instrument as Illumina HiSeq 2500. TCRbeta libraries were constructed through three rounds of nested PCR with primers (Table S4) according to protocols adapted from ARM-PCR. Before sequencing, PCR products of 200-500 bp were cut from the gel and purified using the QIAquick gel extraction kit. Concerning the study's data processing: Reads were cleaned with Trimmomatic, merged with FLASH into complete CDR3 sequences, and assigned to V(D)J germline segments with MiTCR. Clonal diversity was computed as the inverse Simpson's index with VDJtools. In-frame sequences lacking a premature stop codon were counted as productive reads. TCRdb trimmed public reads at Q25 via fastp, called clones via MiXCR and kept in-frame beta chains. Rows are combined by CDR3 protein, so each entry shows the most common genes and DNA. TCRdb's processing, not the study's, gives the V and J calls here. Across this sample there are 81,000 or so distinct CDR3 sequences, with 75% to 90% seen only once. Of the sample, 10% to 15% is held by the ten largest clones.

There are 15 amino acids in the CDR3, from cysteine to phenylalanine inclusive. Only the CDR3 region is kept as DNA, spanning 45 bases read in frame from base 1. CDR1 and CDR2 are read off the germline V gene as ENHRY and SYGVKD. Details on this clonotype: It lacks a known antigen. The junction differs from germline at one of its ends, possibly a read error.

This TCR was sampled from a woman in her forties or fifties with non-small cell lung cancer. Material for sequencing was lung tumor tissue. This chain joins TRBV10-3 to TRBJ2-7, with a weak D call of TRBD2 (6 bases match). Here is the DNA: TGTGCCATCAGTAACTTAGCGGAGGGAACCTACGAACAGTACTTC. Its protein product is CAISNLAEGTYEQYF.